This record concerns one T cell receptor beta chain sequence. It lacks a known antigen. No much larger clone exists at a distance of one base, and base qualities are not known. Counted from cysteine to phenylalanine, this CDR3 has 16 amino acids. Kept here is only the CDR3 DNA, which spans 48 bases and is read in frame from base 1. CDR1 and CDR2 were assigned from the germline V gene as SGHAT and FQNNGV. V was cut back by 1 base and J by 4 bases, leaving a gap of 14 bases between them. The data originate from a study of cytomegalovirus exposure and HLA in healthy donors (TCRdb year 2017). The study in broad terms: An earlier analysis of several hundred of the donors reported more than 250 Gb of sequence data and some 100 million unique TCR beta sequences from about 200 million T cells. Roughly 300 gigabases of sequencing data and approximately 85 million unique TCR sequences were included in an early release covering around 650 HLA-typed donors. The genetic ancestry cluster associated with self-reported Caucasian donors included around 76% of the roughly 390 genotyped donors. The aim of the study was to test whether cataloging public T cell receptors could identify signatures of past pathogen exposure. Using immunosequencing, the study profiled T cell repertoires from approximately 700 subjects and related those repertoires to cytomegalovirus serostatus. Besides the first cohort of 500 to 700 subjects, a separate validation cohort made up of roughly 120 different subjects was used. The study combined high-throughput TCR immunosequencing, statistical association of individual TCRs with disease status, and machine learning to predict cytomegalovirus infection status. In a later analysis, previously published TCR beta repertoires from 666 donors were re-analyzed and high-resolution HLA genotyping was added so that TCR occurrence patterns could be studied. The later analysis used no new phenotypic data to find candidate immune exposures, relying instead on TCR beta sequences and their occurrence across donors. In an earlier analysis of 500 to 650 of the donors, high-throughput TCR beta sequencing was used to judge whether each TCR beta V gene segment behaved as functional or pseudogenic. Donor age, sex, ethnicity and CMV serostatus were collected together with the repertoire data. In a later genetic analysis, genome-wide SNP genotypes for about 65% of the 666 donors were used, and that subset was treated as a discovery cohort. Every repertoire in the discovery cohort had been generated on one and the same sequencing platform. HLA typing covered class I and class II loci at four-digit resolution. Typing coverage differed by locus: A, B, C, DRB1 and DQB1 were typed in roughly 620-630 donors, DQA1 in about 500, DPA1 in approximately 610, and DPB1 in just under 490. Because of strong linkage in the cohort, five DR-DQ haplotypes were treated as single units for association and clustering. On average, around 240,000 unique TCR beta nucleotide sequences were sequenced per donor among a few hundred genotyped donors of the cohort, with about 17% of those sequences being non-productive.

Library method: the immunoSEQ multiplex PCR assay. For the multiplex PCR, a mixture combining 60 forward primers for TCR Vbeta segments and 13 reverse primers for TCR Jbeta segments was used. A multiplex PCR assay on genomic DNA amplified the CDR3 region of rearranged TCR beta genes. Amplified TCR beta libraries were sequenced as 87-base-pair reads on the Illumina HiSeq System. In the authors' own workflow: Across the 670 or so repertoires, a later analysis counted tens of millions of unique TCR beta chains, 8.5 million to 12 million of which were shared by at least two donors. A nearest-neighbor algorithm error-corrected the raw reads and collapsed the reads into unique sequences, merging closely related sequences to remove PCR and sequencing errors. V, D and J gene segments were assigned by aligning CDR3 sequences to IMGT reference sequences. For a sequence to be retained, a match of at least six nucleotides to both a V gene segment and a J gene segment was required. A rearrangement was called productive if the CDR3 had no stop codons and remained in frame with V and J, and every other rearrangement was called non-productive. Following IMGT convention, CDR3 was defined as the stretch from the second conserved V-encoded cysteine up to the conserved J-encoded phenylalanine. The earlier analysis of roughly 590 of the donors excluded sequences that lacked an unambiguous match to a single V gene segment. An earlier analysis of a few hundred of the donors called V segments functional above 56.7% productive rearrangements and segregating when the between-donor standard deviation exceeded 5%. A statistical classification framework was developed to diagnose cytomegalovirus status using the catalog of TCR beta chain sequences. In a later analysis, V and J genes were assigned by comparing TCR nucleotide sequences against IMGT/GENE-DB human TR gene sequences. In a later analysis, CDR3 sequences and most-parsimonious VDJ recombination scenarios were assigned using the TCRdist pipeline. In a later analysis, every TCR beta chain was defined by the combination of its CDR3 amino acid sequence and its V-gene family, and reads without a unique V-gene family were dropped. As a way to deal with suspected cross-contamination and a sequencing artifact, a later analysis dropped nearly 600 nucleotide sequences that were highly shared and had low generation probability. For each public chain, a later analysis derived a clonal expansion index from normalized ranks of inferred template counts within each repertoire. In a later analysis, generation probabilities were computed using a VDJ recombination model fitted to out-of-frame rearrangements, and the results were checked against IGoR. In a later analysis, hypergeometric tests were used to score TCR-TCR, TCR-HLA and TCR-CMV co-occurrence, with a repertoire-size bias correction applied to TCR pairs. False discovery rates were estimated in a later analysis by permuting HLA or CMV assignments 20 times. In a later analysis, co-occurring TCRs were grouped with DBSCAN, and TCRdist sequence similarity was added when clustering was performed within HLA-allele-positive subsets. Co-occurrence clustering excluded repertoires with fewer than 30,000 or more than 120,000 public chains, plus five with anomalous nucleotide sharing. TCRdb provides this immuneACCESS table in a form limited to in-frame rearrangements. Some clones are lacking; in checked studies, under half of them reflect an unresolved V gene, and why the rest are absent is not known. The V and J calls and the clone size are those of that table, but D and trimming were determined from the DNA. For this sample the table gives about 130,000 clones, of which 70% to 85% were detected only once. Of the sample, approximately 2.6% is held by the ten largest clones.

Results the study describes overall, beyond this receptor: The classifier was reported to diagnose cytomegalovirus status with high specificity and sensitivity in both the original cohort and the validation cohort. CMV serostatus was the only immune exposure information available for the cohort. According to a later analysis, most CMV-associated TCR beta chains appeared to be HLA-restricted, and the HLA associations seemed to be driven largely by CMV exposure. Specific HLA alleles were associated with 18,000 or so TCR beta sequences at a false discovery rate of 0.05 in a later analysis. A further reported finding was that TCR beta sequences accurately predicted the HLA-A and HLA-B alleles for most subjects in the first cohort. In a later genetic analysis, fewer N-insertions in productive TCRs were reported among donors in an Asian-associated ancestry cluster than the roughly 640-donor mean. V-gene and J-gene trimming of TCR beta chains was associated with a missense DCLRE1C variant in a later genetic analysis, and the association was replicated in an independent cohort. In the study, 150 to 200 TCR beta chains were listed as associated with cytomegalovirus. In a later analysis, several top co-occurrence clusters were reported to appear linked to parvovirus B19, influenza, CMV and Epstein-Barr virus. In an earlier analysis of approximately 590 of the donors, most TCR beta V segments appeared in productive rearrangements about 87% or about 30% of the time, broadly matching IMGT annotations. A cluster of highly shared sequence variants was judged likely to be a technical artifact of the sequencing pipeline. The presence/absence analyses assumed that sequencing depth was roughly uniform across donors, and that assumption may not be true. Three of the identified cytomegalovirus-associated TCR beta chains were confirmed in vitro to be specific for cytomegalovirus antigens. A later analysis found that HLA-associated TCR beta chains were more clonally expanded and had lower generation probabilities than equally common non-associated chains. Because HLA typing was missing for some donors at each locus, association tests included only the typed subset. Across donors, most TCR sequences were observed very rarely, whereas some public TCRs were present in many individuals. This cohort had only TCR beta chains sequenced, and the lack of alpha or paired-chain data limited which features could be detected. It was suggested by the authors that the approach could potentially be generalized to other disease states and immunological phenotypes. Some IMGT-functional V segments, including TRBV6-2 and TRBV6-3, could not be distinguished by the 87-base-pair reads and were therefore excluded. A later analysis found that TCR association rates varied across HLA loci, with DRB1 alleles showing the most associated TCRs and HLA-C alleles the fewest. When HLA alleles, especially DR and DQ, strongly co-occurred, attributing TCR associations to individual alleles was difficult. Correlated functional status among segregating V segments might be attributable to linkage disequilibrium, but an unknown experimental factor could not be ruled out. Some 16 rarely observed V segments, including chromosome 9 orphons, were excluded from the earlier analysis of some 590 of the donors because counts were too low.

The cohort comprised some 680 healthy bone marrow donors. Cohort members were all nominally healthy when sampled, although unrecorded immune exposures were likely present. The donor tested CMV seronegative, placing the donor among the approximately 360 seronegative members of the cohort. Every donor gave a peripheral blood sample, and the peripheral blood mononuclear cells from that sample were used for TCR beta sequencing. Genomic DNA extraction from the blood cell samples was performed with the Qiagen DNeasy Blood Extraction Kit. The source is a boy aged 2-9 years in good health and CMV-seronegative. The sequencing sample was made of PBMCs. The rearranged chain carries TRBV11-2 and TRBJ2-1, with TRBD2 perhaps the D gene, on 7 matching bases. Read as DNA, the sequence is TGTGCCAGCAGCTTAGGCCGGGGGGCTTTATACAATGAGCAGTTCTTC. This gives the protein CASSLGRGALYNEQFF.